These T cell receptor beta chains were read from a single sample in a study of cytomegalovirus exposure and HLA in healthy donors. Method: immunoSEQ multiplex PCR; TCRdb's copy keeps in-frame clones and lacks some. Among some 130,000 clones listed, around 70% were seen once. Sequencing was done on a sample of PBMCs. The receptor source for this set is a male donor in good health and CMV-seronegative. Both conserved end residues are part of each CDR3. D genes are given only for firm matches. Size tells how often a clone was seen (once, few, many) or the class of an expanded clone, and some rows leave it out.

D,size,J,V,CDR3,DNA
TRBD2,-,TRBJ2-3,TRBV19,CASSSWTSGILDTQYF,TGTGCCAGTAGTTCCTGGACTAGCGGTATATTAGATACGCAGTATTTT
-,-,TRBJ1-1,TRBV28,CASNLDSMNTEAFF,TGTGCCAGCAACCTGGACAGCATGAACACTGAAGCTTTCTTT
TRBD1,-,TRBJ2-7,TRBV2,CASATGSGSYEQYF,TGTGCCAGTGCGACAGGGTCTGGCTCCTACGAGCAGTACTTC
-,-,TRBJ2-5,TRBV9,CASSVATGVRETQYF,TGTGCCAGCAGCGTAGCGACGGGAGTGCGAGAGACCCAGTACTTC
-,once,TRBJ2-7,TRBV7-9,CSSTLDSYEQYF,TGTTCCAGCACCTTGGACAGCTACGAGCAGTACTTC
-,-,TRBJ2-3,TRBV6-5,CASSYTGADTQYF,TGTGCCAGCAGTTACACTGGAGCAGATACGCAGTATTTT
TRBD1,-,TRBJ1-4,TRBV19,CASSTPTGGIGEKLFF,TGTGCCAGTAGTACCCCGACAGGGGGGATCGGCGAAAAACTGTTTTTT
-,-,TRBJ1-2,TRBV6-6,CASSYSLDIPLGYTF,TGTGCCAGCAGTTACTCTTTGGACATCCCGCTCGGCTACACCTTC
-,-,TRBJ2-3,TRBV19,CASSPLGYPGIDTQYF,TGTGCCAGTAGTCCCCTGGGATACCCGGGGATTGATACGCAGTATTTT
-,-,TRBJ1-2,TRBV4-1,CASSPGGELNYGYTF,TGCGCCAGCAGCCCGGGCGGGGAGTTGAACTATGGCTACACCTTC
-,-,TRBJ1-6,TRBV9,CASSPRDTNSPLHF,TGTGCCAGCAGCCCCCGGGACACTAATTCACCCCTCCACTTT
-,-,TRBJ1-2,TRBV7-8,CASSPTGFGYTF,TGTGCCAGCAGCCCTACAGGGTTTGGCTACACCTTC
TRBD1,-,TRBJ1-4,TRBV6-5,CASRSRTGLNEKLFF,TGTGCCAGCAGATCAAGGACAGGGCTTAATGAAAAACTGTTTTTT
-,-,TRBJ1-3,TRBV7-8,CASNPRPDILFSGNTIYF,TGTGCCAGCAACCCACGCCCGGACATATTATTCTCTGGAAACACCATATATTTT
-,-,TRBJ1-5,TRBV7-2,CASSLAGAQPQHF,TGTGCCAGCAGCTTAGCAGGGGCTCAGCCCCAGCATTTT
TRBD1,-,TRBJ1-5,TRBV7-9,CASSLTGNQPQHF,TGTGCCAGCAGCCTGACAGGGAATCAGCCCCAGCATTTT
-,few,TRBJ2-7,TRBV28,CASREGTREQYF,TGTGCCAGCAGGGAGGGGACGAGGGAGCAGTACTTC
-,-,TRBJ2-2,TRBV30,CAWRGRRNTGELFF,TGTGCCTGGCGGGGTCGAAGGAACACCGGGGAGCTGTTTTTT
-,-,TRBJ2-3,TRBV10-3,CAIATDTQYF,TGTGCCATCGCGACAGATACGCAGTATTTT
-,few,TRBJ1-2,TRBV18,CASSQLPAREEANYGYTF,TGTGCCAGCTCACAACTCCCGGCCCGGGAAGAAGCTAACTATGGCTACACCTTC
-,-,TRBJ2-3,TRBV30,CACDGSGNTQYF,TGTGCCTGCGACGGGAGTGGAAATACGCAGTATTTT
-,-,TRBJ2-1,TRBV4-3,CASSQDRGAYNEQFF,TGCGCCAGCAGCCAAGACCGCGGGGCCTACAATGAGCAGTTCTTC
-,-,TRBJ2-1,TRBV9,CASSVGGGARTYNEQFF,TGTGCCAGCAGCGTTGGCGGGGGCGCACGCACCTACAATGAGCAGTTCTTC
TRBD1,-,TRBJ2-3,TRBV27,CASSSTPGTGRFASTDTQYF,TGTGCCAGCAGCTCTACCCCCGGGACAGGAAGATTCGCGTCCACAGATACGCAGTATTTT
TRBD2,few,TRBJ2-7,TRBV4-3,CASSQLAGSSYEQYF,TGCGCCAGCAGCCAACTAGCGGGTAGCTCCTACGAGCAGTACTTC
-,few,TRBJ2-3,TRBV6-4,CASSGLQVKPTDTQYF,TGTGCCAGCAGTGGGCTACAGGTAAAGCCCACAGATACGCAGTATTTT
TRBD1,-,TRBJ2-1,TRBV7-9,CASSLGEGAKLQFF,TGTGCCAGCAGCTTAGGAGAGGGGGCTAAGTTGCAGTTCTTC
-,-,TRBJ1-1,TRBV5-8,CASSLGQPEAFF,TGTGCCAGCAGCTTGGGACAGCCTGAAGCTTTCTTT
-,-,TRBJ2-7,TRBV28,CASSLWGDNSYEQYF,TGTGCCAGCAGTTTATGGGGGGACAACTCCTACGAGCAGTACTTC
-,-,TRBJ1-1,TRBV5-1,CASSAQTVLMNTEAFF,TGCGCCAGCAGCGCCCAGACAGTGCTCATGAACACTGAAGCTTTCTTT
-,-,TRBJ2-2,TRBV30,CAWSVLPGSTGELFF,TGTGCCTGGAGTGTTCTGCCAGGCAGCACCGGGGAGCTGTTTTTT
-,-,TRBJ1-2,TRBV9,CASSVPVAGGIYGYTF,TGTGCCAGCAGCGTTCCCGTGGCGGGGGGGATCTATGGCTACACCTTC
TRBD1,-,TRBJ2-1,TRBV28,CASRTLGGQGVNEQFF,TGTGCCAGCAGAACCTTAGGGGGACAGGGGGTCAATGAGCAGTTCTTC
TRBD1,-,TRBJ2-2,TRBV19,CASRPFRTGGDTGELFF,TGTGCCAGTAGACCTTTCCGGACAGGGGGCGACACCGGGGAGCTGTTTTTT
-,once,TRBJ1-1,TRBV4-3,CASSQVGGLNTEAFF,TGCGCCAGCAGCCAAGTTGGGGGACTTAACACTGAAGCTTTCTTT
-,-,TRBJ1-6,TRBV18,CASSPDSNNSPLHF,TGTGCCAGCTCACCAGACAGTAACAATTCACCCCTCCACTTT
-,-,TRBJ2-5,TRBV7-3,CASSLGRGGQETQYF,TGTGCCAGCAGCTTAGGTCGAGGGGGACAAGAGACCCAGTACTTC
TRBD2,-,TRBJ2-3,TRBV7-2,CASRYREREGRDTQYF,TGTGCCAGCAGATATAGAGAGCGGGAGGGGAGAGATACGCAGTATTTT
TRBD2,few,TRBJ2-5,TRBV6-1,CASSDTSGAETQYF,TGTGCCAGCAGCGATACTAGCGGGGCAGAGACCCAGTACTTC
TRBD1,-,TRBJ1-2,TRBV7-6,CASSLVSGQGAQGYTF,TGTGCCAGCAGCTTAGTATCCGGACAGGGGGCGCAAGGCTACACCTTC
-,-,TRBJ1-1,TRBV6-1,CASSEAPVAFF,TGTGCCAGCAGTGAAGCCCCCGTAGCTTTCTTT
-,-,TRBJ2-2,TRBV11-2,CASSLASNTGELFF,TGTGCCAGCAGCTTAGCTTCGAACACCGGGGAGCTGTTTTTT
-,-,TRBJ2-7,TRBV4-1,CASTPVVGSYEQYF,TGCGCCAGCACCCCTGTTGTCGGTTCCTACGAGCAGTACTTC
TRBD2,once,TRBJ2-1,TRBV2,CASSGGSYNEQFF,TGTGCCAGCTCGGGAGGCTCCTACAATGAGCAGTTCTTC
TRBD2,-,TRBJ2-5,TRBV18,CASSPGLGLHGETQYF,TGTGCCAGCTCACCGGGACTAGGATTACATGGGGAGACCCAGTACTTC
TRBD2,-,TRBJ2-5,TRBV6-5,CASNKIAGSRAQYF,TGTGCCAGCAACAAGATAGCGGGATCTAGGGCCCAGTACTTC
-,-,TRBJ1-2,TRBV2,CASRRAGNGYTF,TGTGCCAGCCGCCGAGCAGGGAATGGCTACACCTTC
-,-,TRBJ1-1,TRBV5-1,CASSLTEANTEAFF,TGCGCCAGCAGCTTGACAGAAGCGAACACTGAAGCTTTCTTT
TRBD1,once,TRBJ2-7,TRBV28,CASSWDRGPYEQYF,TGTGCCAGCAGTTGGGACAGGGGACCCTACGAGCAGTACTTC
TRBD1,-,TRBJ1-1,TRBV5-1,CASSLGTENTEAFF,TGCGCCAGCAGCTTAGGGACAGAGAACACTGAAGCTTTCTTT
TRBD2,-,TRBJ2-1,TRBV27,CASSPGQRTSGGQGQFF,TGTGCCAGCAGCCCGGGTCAAAGGACTAGCGGGGGCCAAGGGCAGTTCTTC
TRBD1,-,TRBJ1-2,TRBV6-1,CASRPQGATDYGYTF,TGTGCCAGCAGACCGCAGGGGGCGACGGACTATGGCTACACCTTC
TRBD1,-,TRBJ1-1,TRBV11-2,CASSLDPGGTLTEAFF,TGTGCCAGCAGCTTAGACCCAGGGGGCACTCTCACTGAAGCTTTCTTT